This TCR beta chain was sequenced during a study of shared clonotypes between healthy human individuals. Points from the study as a whole: Among donors, clonotype sharing was expected to be affected by sequencing depth. Around 5% was the fraction of naive CD4 clonotypes found shared across four donors. It was the non-shared clonotypes that had lower generation probabilities than clonotypes shared by all four donors.

CDR1 is SNHLY, CDR2 FYNNEI, per germline. The CDR3 loop spans 15 amino acids. The ends lost 6 bases at V and 9 bases at J; junction bases unmatched: 9. For this clone: The antigen remains undetermined.

Profiling relied on immunoSEQ multiplex PCR, and the TCRdb table lists in-frame clones only, not all of them. This table has about 340,000 clones, less than 75% appearing once. This receptor was identified in a man younger than 45 in good health. This rearrangement joins TRBV2 to TRBJ2-1; 12 bases are shared with TRBD2. Sequenced material: memory CD4+ T cells sorted from blood. As for subset: CD45RA-negative fraction. The CDR3 loop reads CASSPGTSGRGEQFF. CDR3 in DNA: TGTGCCAGCAGCCCCGGGACTAGCGGGCGGGGTGAGCAGTTCTTC.